A single sample is the source of the 26 T cell receptor beta chains below, sequenced in a study of shared clonotypes between healthy human individuals. Some clones are missing from TCRdb's copy, which holds only in-frame ones; the method was immunoSEQ multiplex PCR. Here the sample spans roughly 2.5 million clones, more than 80% being singletons. The sample was naive CD4+ T cells sorted from blood. Regarding subset: CD45RA+ positively selected. All receptors come from a man between 18 and 29 years old in good health.

This clone occurred once. V gene TRBV6-6 combines with J gene TRBJ2-5; TRBD2 matches at 9 bases. With 6 bases clipped from V and 4 bases from J, the junction kept 9 bases outside the gene matches. This CDR3 region has 15 residues. Germline-derived CDR1 and CDR2 are MNHNY and SVGAGI (reference sequence). The CDR3 nucleotides are TGTGCCAGCAGCCCATTTAGCGGGGGTTCAGAGACCCAGTACTTC. Encoded protein: CASSPFSGGSETQYF.

The rearrangement uses TRBV27 and TRBJ2-3; 8 bases map to TRBD1. Germline values: CDR1 MNHEY, CDR2 SMNVEV (reference sequence). The V segment lost 3 bases and the J segment 6 bases; nucleotides outside the gene matches: 8. The CDR3 loop spans 15 amino acids. The DNA of the CDR3 is TGTGCCAGCAGTTTTGGGACAGGCTCGGGGGATACGCAGTATTTT. Translation gives CASSFGTGSGDTQYF.

This rearrangement joins TRBV11-2 to TRBJ2-6; 7 nucleotides agree with TRBD1. This CDR3 comprises 19 residues. V lost 0 bases, J lost 4 bases, and 12 bases stayed unmatched. Germline assignment: CDR1 SGHAT and CDR2 FQNNGV. The DNA of the CDR3 is TGTGCCAGCAGCTTAGATCTTGACAGGGTACTTTCGGGGGCCAACGTCCTGACTTTC. Translated, it gives CASSLDLDRVLSGANVLTF.

The chain is built from TRBV10-1 and TRBJ2-3; 7 nucleotides match TRBD1. J lost 1 base, V lost 4 bases, and 5 bases had no gene match. The CDR3 covers 15 residues. Germline assignment: CDR1 WNHNN and CDR2 SYGVQD (reference sequence). CDR3 sequence reads: CASSGAGQGTDTQYF. The CDR3 nucleotides are TGCGCCAGCAGTGGAGCCGGACAGGGCACAGATACGCAGTATTTT.

As to this clone: Additional DNA sequences in this sample encode the identical CDR3. The chain carries TRBV7-2 and TRBJ1-1; D remains unclear. V lost 5 bases and J 0 bases, leaving 7 bases between the germline ends. Germline CDR1 is SGHTA and CDR2 is FQGNSA. CDR3 length equals 13 residues. The CDR3, as DNA: TGTGCCAGCAGCCGAGGGATGAACACTGAAGCTTTCTTT. Protein product: CASSRGMNTEAFF. The full variable domain, rest sourced from reference TRBV7-2 and TRBJ1-1, is GAGVSQSPSNKVTEKGKDVELRCDPISGHTALYWYRQSLGQGLEFLIYFQGNSAPDKSGLPSDRFSAERTGGSVSTLTIQRTQQEDSAVYLCASSRGMNTEAFFGQGTRLTVV.

With respect to this clone: Within the sample, other DNA sequences also encode this same CDR3. The rearrangement uses TRBV5-1 and TRBJ2-3, with D hard to call. The CDR3 covers 12 residues. V was shortened by 0 bases and J by 5 bases, with 4 bases between the two germline ends. In germline, CDR1 is SGHRS, CDR2 YFSETQ. The CDR3 DNA sequence: TGCGCCAGCAGCTTGGCCGAAGATACGCAGTATTTT. It is translated as CASSLAEDTQYF.

This clone was recorded once. The rearrangement links TRBV7-9 to TRBJ2-5, with 10 bases that match TRBD2. Germline V gene lookup returns CDR1 SEHNR and CDR2 FQNEAQ (reference sequence). The V gene end was trimmed by 2 bases and the J gene end by 2 bases; junction bases not matched to a gene: 2. There are 15 residues in the CDR3. The CDR3 protein is CASSLPSGGQETQYF. The CDR3 bases are TGTGCCAGCAGCTTACCTAGCGGGGGACAAGAGACCCAGTACTTC.

The V call is TRBV29-1, the J call TRBJ2-3, with TRBD2 identical over 11 bases. CDR3 size: 15 residues. V lost 7 bases, J lost 0 bases, and 6 bases stayed unmatched. CDR1 and CDR2 from the germline V gene are SQVTM and ANQGSEA. CDR3 amino acids: CSAALAGGSTDTQYF. The CDR3 coding sequence is TGCAGCGCGGCCCTAGCGGGGGGTAGCACAGATACGCAGTATTTT.

Comment on this clone: This same CDR3 is encoded by further DNA sequences in the sample. The chain is built from TRBV5-1 and TRBJ2-1; 9 nucleotides align to TRBD2. The trim removed 1 base at V and 7 bases at J, leaving 6 bases unmatched. The CDR3 has 15 amino acids. The V gene's germline CDR1 is SGHRS and CDR2 YFSETQ. Written as DNA, the CDR3 is TGCGCCAGCAGCTTGAATAGCGGGAGTCCAAATGAGCAGTTCTTC. Its translation: CASSLNSGSPNEQFF.

This chain connects TRBV5-1 to TRBJ2-7; 11 nucleotides align to TRBD2. After removal of 1 base from V and 3 bases from J, the junction contained 3 bases not matched to a gene. The CDR3 extends over 15 amino acids. The germline V gene encodes CDR1 SGHRS and CDR2 YFSETQ. This CDR3 reads CASSLTSGRVYEQYF. In nucleotides, the CDR3 is TGCGCCAGCAGCTTGACTAGCGGGAGAGTCTACGAGCAGTACTTC.

The chain employs TRBV19 and TRBJ2-7; D remains unclear. Germline assignment: CDR1 LNHDA and CDR2 SQIVND (reference sequence). The CDR3 has 14 amino acids. Trimming shortened V by 4 bases and J by 0 bases, and 10 bases separated the two germline ends. CDR3 DNA sequence: TGTGCCAGTAGTACCGGCGTTGACTCCTACGAGCAGTACTTC. It translates to CASSTGVDSYEQYF.

The genes are TRBV7-6 and TRBJ2-1; 9 positions agree with TRBD2. Per the germline V gene, CDR1 is SGHVS and CDR2 is FNYEAQ. Unmatched junction bases numbered 8, after V lost 5 bases and J lost 0 bases. The CDR3 spans 17 residues. CDR3 DNA sequence: TGTGCCAGCAGCGCACCTAGCGGGGTTCCCTCCTACAATGAGCAGTTCTTC. It specifies CASSAPSGVPSYNEQFF.

The chain combines TRBV5-1 with TRBJ2-7; the match to TRBD2 covers 8 bases. This CDR3 has 13 residues. J was trimmed by 6 bases and V by 4 bases; bases with no gene match: 6. The V gene's germline CDR1 is SGHRS and CDR2 YFSETQ. The CDR3 region has the DNA TGCGCCAGCAGCCAAAAGCGGGGGAGCGAGCAGTACTTC. Translation: CASSQKRGSEQYF.

This clone is a singleton in its sample. The chain couples TRBV6-1 to TRBJ2-1, with 8 positions matching TRBD1. Trimming cost V 8 bases and J 9 bases; bases outside gene matches: 9. The germline CDR1 and CDR2 sequences are MNHNS and SASEGT. CDR3 size: 13 residues. Written as DNA, the CDR3 is TGTGCCAGCTCCGGACAGGGTTATAGTGAGCAGTTCTTC. It codes for CASSGQGYSEQFF.

This clone has a single count. The chain couples TRBV2 to TRBJ2-1; D is unresolved. V lost 3 bases and J lost 10, with 7 bases in between. This CDR3 spans 11 amino acids. The germline V gene encodes CDR1 SNHLY and CDR2 FYNNEI. CDR3 sequence reads: CASSDRYEQFF. In DNA form, the CDR3 reads TGTGCCAGCAGTGATAGGTACGAGCAGTTCTTC.

This clone was found once. This chain links TRBV19 with TRBJ2-5, with 7 bases lining up with TRBD1. J gave up 4 bases and V 5 bases, and 10 bases lay outside the gene matches. Germline V CDR1 and CDR2: LNHDA, SQIVND (reference sequence). The CDR3 covers 15 residues. CDR3: CASSDQSTGVETQYF. CDR3 DNA: TGTGCCAGTAGTGATCAGTCTACAGGGGTAGAGACCCAGTACTTC.

This chain uses TRBV7-2 with TRBJ2-7, with 9 bases lining up with TRBD1. The length of the CDR3 is 14 residues. The junction had 3 bases not matched to a gene; V was cut back by 4 bases and J by 2 bases. Germline lookup yields CDR1 SGHTA and CDR2 FQGNSA. In DNA form, the CDR3 reads TGTGCCAGCAGCTGGGACAGGGATCCCTACGAGCAGTACTTC. This codes for CASSWDRDPYEQYF.

This chain uses TRBV7-2 with TRBJ1-2; 7 bases fit TRBD1. V trimming: 7 bases; J trimming: 7 bases; junction bases outside the gene matches: 9. The CDR3 spans 13 residues. Germline lookup yields CDR1 SGHTA and CDR2 FQGNSA. The CDR3 region has the DNA TGTGCCAGCATCGGACAGGTTGGGGGTGGCTACACCTTC. The encoded protein is CASIGQVGGGYTF.

The chain combines TRBV6-1 with TRBJ1-4; no clear D gene. Trimming removed 3 bases from V and 3 bases from J, with 8 bases in between. The germline CDR1 and CDR2 sequences are MNHNS and SASEGT. The CDR3 has 14 amino acids. CDR3 DNA sequence: TGTGCCAGCAGTGAGGGATTGGCTAATGAAAAACTGTTTTTT. This encodes CASSEGLANEKLFF.

This clone was seen once. This chain joins TRBV2 and TRBJ2-5; D gene unclear. Trimming left V 7 bases short and J 1 base short, with 31 bases between. This CDR3 region has 20 residues. Germline V lookup: CDR1 SNHLY, CDR2 FYNNEI. The CDR3 here is CASISRGSMTTLMIQETQYF. CDR3 DNA: TGTGCCAGCATCTCCCGAGGATCTATGACAACCCTAATGATCCAAGAGACCCAGTACTTC.

The chain links TRBV9 to TRBJ2-5; D is unresolved. Germline loops: CDR1 SGDLS, CDR2 YYNGEE. V was clipped by 0 bases and J by 1 base, with 10 bases between them. The CDR3 spans 15 residues. In nucleotides, the CDR3 is TGTGCCAGCAGCGTAGAAAATCGGCCCCAAGAGACCCAGTACTTC. Protein: CASSVENRPQETQYF.

The rearrangement links TRBV19 to TRBJ1-5, with D unresolved. Trimming removed 6 bases from V and 0 bases from J, with 15 bases in between. Germline CDR1 is LNHDA and CDR2 is SQIVND (reference sequence). This CDR3 region has 16 residues. The CDR3 DNA reads TGTGCCAGTAGGGGCACTGGAACCGTTAGCAATCAGCCCCAGCATTTT. This codes for CASRGTGTVSNQPQHF.

This rearrangement joins TRBV30 to TRBJ2-5; 8 nucleotides agree with TRBD2. This CDR3 contains 15 residues. Germline V gives CDR1 GTSNPN, CDR2 SVGIG (reference sequence). The V and J ends lost 2 bases and 0 bases, in that order; junction bases with no gene match: 5. The CDR3 spells CAWSRAGGHQETQYF. CDR3 in DNA: TGTGCCTGGAGTCGGGCGGGGGGCCACCAAGAGACCCAGTACTTC. The full variable domain, with the rest looked up from reference TRBV30 and TRBJ2-5, is SQTIHQWPATLVQPVGSPLSLECTVEGTSNPNLYWYRQAAGRGLQLLFYSVGIGQISSEVPQNLSASRPQDRQFILSSKKLLLSDSGFYLCAWSRAGGHQETQYFGPGTRLLVL.

The chain employs TRBV5-4 and TRBJ2-5, with 7 bases lining up with TRBD2. CDR3 size: 13 residues. Germline V gives CDR1 SGHNT, CDR2 YYREEE (reference sequence). With V trimmed by 4 bases and J by 5 bases, 5 bases remained unmatched. The CDR3 nucleotides are TGTGCCAGCAGCAAGGGACTACTGGAGACCCAGTACTTC. It yields the protein CASSKGLLETQYF.

Comments on this clone: A junction boundary mismatches the germline segment, possibly from a read error. The chain employs TRBV19 and TRBJ1-1; tentative D call: TRBD1 (5 bases). CDR1 and CDR2 (germline): LNHDA, SQIVND (reference sequence). The CDR3 totals 12 residues. The CDR3 region has the DNA TGTGCCAGTATGTTAAAGGGGAGTAGACGGATCTTT. This translates into CASMLKGSRRIF.

This clone was seen at least ten times. The V and J genes are TRBV7-9 and TRBJ2-5; weak D call: TRBD2 (6 bases). Germline loops: CDR1 SEHNR, CDR2 FQNEAQ (reference sequence). Deletions cut 4 bases from V and 1 base from J, with 10 bases between. The CDR3 has 14 residues. The chain's CDR3 is CASSSGLSQETQYF. In DNA, the CDR3 is TGTGCCAGCAGCTCCGGACTAAGCCAAGAGACCCAGTACTTC.